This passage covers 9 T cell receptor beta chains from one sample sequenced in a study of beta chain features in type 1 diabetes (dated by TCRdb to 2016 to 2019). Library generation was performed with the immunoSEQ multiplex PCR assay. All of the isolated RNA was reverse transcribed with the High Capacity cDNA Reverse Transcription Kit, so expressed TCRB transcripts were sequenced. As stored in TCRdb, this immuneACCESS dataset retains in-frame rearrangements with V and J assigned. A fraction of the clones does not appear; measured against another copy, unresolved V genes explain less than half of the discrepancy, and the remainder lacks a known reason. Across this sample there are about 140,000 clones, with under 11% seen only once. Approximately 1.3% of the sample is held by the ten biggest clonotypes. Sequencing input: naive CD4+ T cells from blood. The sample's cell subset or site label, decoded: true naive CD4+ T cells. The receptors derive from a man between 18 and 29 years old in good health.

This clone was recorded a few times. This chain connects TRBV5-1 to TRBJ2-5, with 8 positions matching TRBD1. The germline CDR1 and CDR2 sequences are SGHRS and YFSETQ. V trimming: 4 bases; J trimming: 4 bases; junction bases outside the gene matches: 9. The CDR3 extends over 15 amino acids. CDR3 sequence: CASSPGQGLGETQYF. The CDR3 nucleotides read TGCGCCAGCAGCCCCGGACAGGGCCTAGGAGAGACCCAGTACTTC.

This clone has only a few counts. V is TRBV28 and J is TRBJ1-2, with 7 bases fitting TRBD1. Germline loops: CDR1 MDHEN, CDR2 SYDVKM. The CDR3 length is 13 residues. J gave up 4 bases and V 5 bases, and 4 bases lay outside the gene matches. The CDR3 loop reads CASSPRQGYGYTF. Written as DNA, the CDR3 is TGTGCCAGCAGTCCCAGACAGGGCTATGGCTACACCTTC.

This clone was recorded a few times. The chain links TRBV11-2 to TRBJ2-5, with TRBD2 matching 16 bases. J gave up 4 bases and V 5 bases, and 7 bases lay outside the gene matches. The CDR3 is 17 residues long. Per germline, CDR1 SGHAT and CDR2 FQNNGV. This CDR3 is CASSTGTSGGALETQYF. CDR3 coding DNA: TGTGCCAGCAGCACCGGGACTAGCGGGGGGGCTTTAGAGACCCAGTACTTC.

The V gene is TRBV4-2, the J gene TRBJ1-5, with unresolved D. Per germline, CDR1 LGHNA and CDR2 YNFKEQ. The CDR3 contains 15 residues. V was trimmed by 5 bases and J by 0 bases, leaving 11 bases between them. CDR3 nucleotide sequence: TGTGCCAGCAGCGAAGGGCCCCATAGCAATCAGCCCCAGCATTTT. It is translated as CASSEGPHSNQPQHF.

The CDR3 loop reads CASTKTGVFEQFF. The CDR3 DNA follows: TGTGCCAGCACCAAGACAGGGGTGTTTGAGCAGTTCTTC. The rearrangement joins TRBV11-2 to TRBJ2-1, with 8 bases aligning to TRBD1. Trimming at V came to 7 bases and at J to 9 bases, leaving 8 bases not matched to a gene. The CDR3 has 13 amino acids. Germline V gene sequence: CDR1 SGHAT, CDR2 FQNNGV.

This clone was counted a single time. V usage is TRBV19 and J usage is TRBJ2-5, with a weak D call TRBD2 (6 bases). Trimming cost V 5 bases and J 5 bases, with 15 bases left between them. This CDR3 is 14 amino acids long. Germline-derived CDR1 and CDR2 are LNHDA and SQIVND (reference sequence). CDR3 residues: CASSYGLFGETQYF. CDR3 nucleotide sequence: TGTGCCAGTAGTTACGGACTATTTGGGGAGACCCAGTACTTC.

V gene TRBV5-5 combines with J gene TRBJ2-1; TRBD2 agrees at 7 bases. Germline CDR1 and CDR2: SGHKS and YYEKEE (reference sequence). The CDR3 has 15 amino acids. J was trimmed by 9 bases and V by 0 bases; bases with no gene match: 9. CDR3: CASSLAYRGGVEQFF. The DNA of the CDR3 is TGTGCCAGCAGCTTGGCCTACCGCGGGGGAGTTGAGCAGTTCTTC.

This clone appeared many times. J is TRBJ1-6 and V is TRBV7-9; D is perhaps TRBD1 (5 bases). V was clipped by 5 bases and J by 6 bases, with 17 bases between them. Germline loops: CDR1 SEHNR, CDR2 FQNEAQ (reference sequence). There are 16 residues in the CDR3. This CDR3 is CASSPLSGDGNSPLHF. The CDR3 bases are TGTGCCAGCAGCCCTTTATCGGGGGATGGTAATTCACCCCTCCACTTT.

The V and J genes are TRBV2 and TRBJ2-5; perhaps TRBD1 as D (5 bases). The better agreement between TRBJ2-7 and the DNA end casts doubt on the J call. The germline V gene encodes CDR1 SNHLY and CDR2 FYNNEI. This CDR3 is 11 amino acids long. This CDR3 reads CASSAGYEQYF. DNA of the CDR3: TGTGCCAGCAGTGCAGGGTACGAGCAGTACTTC.